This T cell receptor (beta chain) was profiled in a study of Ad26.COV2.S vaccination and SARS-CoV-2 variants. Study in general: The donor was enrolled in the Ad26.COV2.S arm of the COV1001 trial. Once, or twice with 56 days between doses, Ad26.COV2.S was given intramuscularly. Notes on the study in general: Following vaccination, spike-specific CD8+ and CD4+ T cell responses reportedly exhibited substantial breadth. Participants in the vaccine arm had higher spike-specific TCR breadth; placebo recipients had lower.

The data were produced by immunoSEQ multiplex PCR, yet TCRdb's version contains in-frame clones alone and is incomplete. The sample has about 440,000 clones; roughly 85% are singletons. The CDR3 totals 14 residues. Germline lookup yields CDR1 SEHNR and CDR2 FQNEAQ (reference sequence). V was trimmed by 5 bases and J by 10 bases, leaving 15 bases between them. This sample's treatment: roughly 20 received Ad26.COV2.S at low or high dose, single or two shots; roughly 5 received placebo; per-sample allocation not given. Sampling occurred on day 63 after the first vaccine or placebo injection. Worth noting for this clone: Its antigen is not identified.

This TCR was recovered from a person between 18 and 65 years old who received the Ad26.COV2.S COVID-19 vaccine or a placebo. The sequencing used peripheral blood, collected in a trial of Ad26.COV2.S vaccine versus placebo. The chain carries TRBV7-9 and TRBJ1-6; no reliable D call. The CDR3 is CASSRPGVNSPLHF. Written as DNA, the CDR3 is TGTGCCAGCAGCCGGCCCGGGGTGAACTCACCCCTCCACTTT.